These T cell receptor beta chains were read from a single sample in a study of patients and donors after allogeneic stem cell transplantation. TCRdb recomputed calls from the RT-PCR reads with MiXCR, one row per CDR3 protein. The sample records hundreds of thousands of distinct CDR3 sequences, about a sixth being singletons. Sequenced input: blood, either unsorted or a sorted T cell fraction (not recorded which). Receptors were obtained from a human donor who was either an allogeneic HSCT recipient or a stem cell or donor lymphocyte infusion donor (not recorded which). It is not recorded whose cells these are; they may come from a transplant donor. Both conserved end residues are part of each CDR3. The D gene is left open where the match is weak. Not all rows give a size; the values are once, few, many and, for expanded clones, a class.

v_gene,j_gene,abundance,d_gene,CDR3aa,CDR3nt
TRBV12-3/TRBV12-4,TRBJ1-1,-,-,CASRPGRGFPEAFF,TGTGCCAGCAGACCGGGACGGGGGTTTCCTGAAGCTTTCTTT
TRBV4-2,TRBJ2-7,few,-,CASSQEVGLSYEQYF,TGTGCCAGCAGCCAAGAGGTGGGCCTCTCCTACGAGCAGTACTTC
TRBV12-3/TRBV12-4,TRBJ1-5,few,-,CASSLGVLGALNQPQHF,TGTGCCAGCAGTTTAGGGGTCCTAGGGGCCCTGAATCAGCCCCAGCATTTT
TRBV11-2,TRBJ2-3,-,-,CASSSDLKGTDTQYF,TGTGCCAGCAGCTCGGACTTAAAGGGAACAGATACGCAGTATTTT
TRBV7-6,TRBJ2-7,few,-,CASSLVRGRNEQYF,TGTGCCAGCAGCTTAGTCCGGGGCAGGAACGAGCAGTACTTC
TRBV2,TRBJ1-1,few,-,CASSETRHTEAFF,TGTGCCAGCAGTGAGACAAGACACACTGAAGCTTTCTTT
TRBV20-1,TRBJ2-1,few,TRBD1,CSASWDSVSYNEQFF,TGCAGTGCTAGCTGGGACAGCGTCTCCTACAATGAGCAGTTCTTC
TRBV19,TRBJ2-1,-,-,CASSPGPRGEQFF,TGTGCCAGTAGTCCGGGCCCAAGAGGTGAGCAGTTCTTC
TRBV6-1,TRBJ2-1,-,TRBD2,CASGSGRVAFYNEQFF,TGTGCCAGTGGTAGCGGGAGGGTGGCTTTTTACAATGAGCAGTTCTTC
TRBV5-1,TRBJ2-1,-,TRBD1,CASSLADRGHEQFF,TGCGCCAGCAGCTTGGCCGACAGGGGGCATGAGCAGTTCTTC
TRBV27,TRBJ2-7,-,TRBD1,CASSLYETGPYEQYF,TGTGCCAGCAGTTTATATGAGACAGGGCCCTACGAGCAGTACTTC
TRBV4-2,TRBJ2-3,few,TRBD1,CASSPRLTGESSDTQYF,TGTGCCAGCAGCCCTCGTCTGACAGGGGAGAGTTCAGATACGCAGTATTTT
TRBV7-9,TRBJ2-5,-,TRBD2,CASSLDGRGLQETQYF,TGTGCCAGCAGCTTAGACGGGAGGGGACTCCAAGAGACCCAGTACTTC
TRBV7-2,TRBJ1-2,few,TRBD1,CASSKTGTGGPYGYTF,TGTGCCAGCAGCAAAACCGGGACAGGGGGCCCCTATGGCTACACCTTC
TRBV15,TRBJ2-1,-,TRBD2,CATSRKLAAYEQFF,TGTGCCACCAGCAGAAAGCTAGCGGCCTATGAGCAGTTCTTC
TRBV7-8,TRBJ2-7,-,-,CASSLGRGFGSYEQYF,TGTGCCAGCAGCTTAGGTCGGGGCTTCGGATCCTACGAGCAGTACTTC
TRBV5-1,TRBJ2-7,few,-,CASSPMGGSPSYEQYF,TGCGCCAGCAGCCCGATGGGGGGCTCTCCCTCCTACGAGCAGTACTTC
TRBV9,TRBJ2-1,-,-,CASSESGAYNEQFF,TGTGCCAGCAGCGAGAGCGGAGCCTACAATGAGCAGTTCTTC
TRBV12-3/TRBV12-4,TRBJ2-1,-,-,CASSRLKKNYNEQFF,TGTGCCAGCAGTCGACTAAAAAAAAACTACAATGAGCAGTTCTTC
TRBV4-2,TRBJ1-5,few,TRBD1,CASRLTGTGAKSNQPQHF,TGTGCCAGCAGACTCACCGGGACAGGGGCCAAAAGCAATCAGCCCCAGCATTTT